A selection of T cell receptor beta chains follows, all from one sample in a study of T cell changes during pregnancy in multiple sclerosis. The repertoire was sequenced with immunoSEQ multiplex PCR; TCRdb's copy has only in-frame clones and lacks some. The data hold 55,000 to 65,000 clones, with 85% to 90% observed a single time. This specimen consisted of peripheral blood, obtained in the first trimester of pregnancy. These receptors came from a female donor in good health, enrolled as a control in a pregnancy study. The CDR3 runs from the conserved cysteine through the conserved F or W. Fields, in order: CDR3 length, V gene, CDR3 protein.

len: 17; v_gene: TRBV15; CDR3aa: CATSRDGQSGGRVSYTF
len: 15; v_gene: TRBV5-1; CDR3aa: CASSPQVTGGVVAFF
len: 14; v_gene: TRBV19; CDR3aa: CASSISTGNNEQFF
len: 14; v_gene: TRBV2; CDR3aa: CASSASRGGNEQFF
len: 13; v_gene: TRBV6-5; CDR3aa: CAIRRDTENGYTF
len: 18; v_gene: TRBV7-6; CDR3aa: CASSERRMETGGIYEQYF
len: 13; v_gene: TRBV28; CDR3aa: CASSTGGRYGYTF
len: 14; v_gene: TRBV7-3; CDR3aa: CASSLNRGEDGYTF
len: 11; v_gene: TRBV11-2; CDR3aa: CASSLGYEQFF
len: 12; v_gene: TRBV5-1; CDR3aa: CASSDSSYEQYF
len: 16; v_gene: TRBV14; CDR3aa: CASSQFNRVSTGELFF
len: 15; v_gene: TRBV27; CDR3aa: CASRKDRGSGNIQYF
len: 15; v_gene: TRBV7-2; CDR3aa: CASSSKQGSYNEQFF
len: 14; v_gene: TRBV27; CDR3aa: CASSLSGGNTEAFF
len: 15; v_gene: TRBV7-9; CDR3aa: CASSSPLRGRDIQYF
len: 12; v_gene: TRBV11-2; CDR3aa: CASSSINYGYTF
len: 12; v_gene: TRBV10-2; CDR3aa: CASSEVGETQYF
len: 15; v_gene: TRBV30; CDR3aa: CAWSLTSGGYNEQFF
len: 13; v_gene: TRBV5-1; CDR3aa: CASSPGGAETQYF
len: 15; v_gene: TRBV11-1; CDR3aa: CASSLTDGGAYEQYF
len: 14; v_gene: TRBV6-1; CDR3aa: CASTFGTEIYEQYF
len: 15; v_gene: TRBV5-4; CDR3aa: CASSSSQGGYYGYTF
len: 13; v_gene: TRBV6-1; CDR3aa: CASSEQESYEQYF
len: 15; v_gene: TRBV5-4; CDR3aa: CASLGTEKSTDTQYF
len: 15; v_gene: TRBV5-6; CDR3aa: CASSSPGQGAYEQYF
len: 14; v_gene: TRBV7-9; CDR3aa: CASSLGRLQETQYF
len: 15; v_gene: TRBV19; CDR3aa: CASSSWDSLNTEAFF
len: 15; v_gene: TRBV21-1; CDR3aa: CASSKEDLGDTEAFF
len: 13; v_gene: TRBV6-5; CDR3aa: CASSYHQEETQYF
len: 13; v_gene: TRBV7-9; CDR3aa: CASSPTGGYGYTF
len: 13; v_gene: TRBV29-1; CDR3aa: CSVELDRSGEQYF
len: 13; v_gene: TRBV10-3; CDR3aa: CAIRQVDNQPQHF
len: 15; v_gene: TRBV6-5; CDR3aa: CASSHFTGVDTEAFF
len: 16; v_gene: TRBV7-8; CDR3aa: CASSSTDKNWNTEAFF
len: 15; v_gene: TRBV25-1; CDR3aa: CASSSRDSFRETQYF
len: 16; v_gene: TRBV7-9; CDR3aa: CASSSPRGARSYEQYF
len: 14; v_gene: TRBV5-6; CDR3aa: CASSSDRNNQPQHF
len: 19; v_gene: TRBV7-9; CDR3aa: CASSWGLGQGPSYNSPLHF
len: 12; v_gene: TRBV5-1; CDR3aa: CASSLGRNEQFF
len: 16; v_gene: TRBV9; CDR3aa: CASSGARDKIDTEAFF
len: 16; v_gene: TRBV30; CDR3aa: CAWSVIRLAGYHEQYF
len: 15; v_gene: TRBV11-2; CDR3aa: CASSLGVGGEEKLFF
len: 15; v_gene: TRBV30; CDR3aa: CAWSQRRSGDTEAFF
len: 14; v_gene: TRBV7-9; CDR3aa: CASSLGSAGYGYTF
len: 15; v_gene: TRBV5-6; CDR3aa: CASSLYQGIGEKLFF
len: 14; v_gene: TRBV7-2; CDR3aa: CASSGRGRGTEAFF
len: 19; v_gene: TRBV7-9; CDR3aa: CASSLPSMDRATTQSEAFF
len: 14; v_gene: TRBV19; CDR3aa: CASSIRDTNQPQHF
len: 18; v_gene: TRBV7-8; CDR3aa: CASSLVAFRGQGDSPLHF
len: 13; v_gene: TRBV7-8; CDR3aa: CASSVKEVDTQYF
len: 21; v_gene: TRBV21-1; CDR3aa: CASSKVWVGQGPPPDGYEQYF
len: 21; v_gene: TRBV2; CDR3aa: CASSGTTFTGRDDPVTEGQYF
len: 15; v_gene: TRBV7-8; CDR3aa: CASSLVAGGTYEQYF
len: 13; v_gene: TRBV15; CDR3aa: CATSRDQYNEQFF
len: 16; v_gene: TRBV5-1; CDR3aa: CASSFGTGQQGYGYTF
len: 15; v_gene: TRBV2; CDR3aa: CASRRGGQGAQGYTF